The rows below give T cell receptor beta chains drawn from one sample of a study of sequential checkpoint blockade in melanoma. Using immunoSEQ multiplex PCR, the repertoire was profiled, and TCRdb retains in-frame clones only, with some absent. This table has roughly 12,000 clones, around 75% appearing once. This specimen was CD8+ T cells sorted from blood (inferred from file names), taken from a patient given nivolumab and ipilimumab in sequence. Receptors originate from a human donor with melanoma. Both conserved end residues are part of each CDR3. D genes are given only for firm matches. Not all rows give a size; the values are once, few, many and, for expanded clones, a class.

TGTGCCAGCAGCGCTAGCGGGGGGACGACAGATACGCAGTATTTT,CASSASGGTTDTQYF,-,TRBD2,TRBV9,TRBJ2-3
TGTGCCAGTAGGCAGGGGGTAAACTATGGCTACACCTTC,CASRQGVNYGYTF,-,TRBD1,TRBV19,TRBJ1-2
TGTGCCAGCAGCTCTACCGGGACAGGGGAGCCAGAGACCCAGTACTTC,CASSSTGTGEPETQYF,-,TRBD1,TRBV7-9,TRBJ2-5
TGTGCTTCCGCCAGGGTGAATAATTCACCCCTCCACTTT,CASARVNNSPLHF,-,-,TRBV28,TRBJ1-6
TGTGCCTGGGGGGCGGGGACAGGGGGAGGCTACACCTTC,CAWGAGTGGGYTF,-,TRBD1,TRBV30,TRBJ1-2
TGTGCCAGCAGCGGCGGGACAGGCTCGAGCTCCTACGAGCAGTACTTC,CASSGGTGSSSYEQYF,few,TRBD1,TRBV9,TRBJ2-7
TGTGCCAGCAGCCGCCAGGGGGCGGCGTATCAGCCCCAGCATTTT,CASSRQGAAYQPQHF,once,TRBD1,TRBV28,TRBJ1-5
TGTGCCAGCAGCTTAGCGGGCAGGGGCACAGATACGCAGTATTTT,CASSLAGRGTDTQYF,-,-,TRBV7-6,TRBJ2-3
TGTGCCAGCAGCTTGGTATTGAACACTGAAGCTTTCTTT,CASSLVLNTEAFF,-,-,TRBV5-6,TRBJ1-1
TGTGCCAGCAGCTCCGGGACACTGATACCCTACTACGAGCAGTACTTC,CASSSGTLIPYYEQYF,-,-,TRBV7-9,TRBJ2-7
TGTGCCAGCAGTGAGACAGGGGCCTACAATGAGCAGTTCTTC,CASSETGAYNEQFF,-,TRBD1,TRBV6-1,TRBJ2-1
TGCGCCAGCAGCTTGGCCCGCTACGACAGGGGGCGCGGGGATACGCAGTATTTT,CASSLARYDRGRGDTQYF,-,TRBD1,TRBV5-1,TRBJ2-3
TGTGCCACCGCACCCTCCCCTAGCGGGAGGGCCCTCCCTTACGAGCAGTACTTC,CATAPSPSGRALPYEQYF,-,TRBD2,TRBV19,TRBJ2-7
TGTGCCGGACGGGACAGCTCCTATAATTCACCCCTCCACTTT,CAGRDSSYNSPLHF,-,TRBD1,TRBV19,TRBJ1-6
TGTGCCAGCAGCCCGGGGACAGGGGGCTATGGCTACACCTTC,CASSPGTGGYGYTF,-,TRBD1,TRBV6-5,TRBJ1-2
TGTGCCAGCTCGGCGGGACCTGCTTACGAGCAGTACTTC,CASSAGPAYEQYF,-,-,TRBV28,TRBJ2-7
TGTGCCAGCAGTGAAGACTCCGTTGGGCGGGAACCGTGGAACGAGCAGTACTTC,CASSEDSVGREPWNEQYF,once,-,TRBV6-1,TRBJ2-7
TGCGCCAGCAGCCAGTTAGGGGGGAACACTGAAGCTTTCTTT,CASSQLGGNTEAFF,-,-,TRBV4-1,TRBJ1-1
TGTGCCAGCGATGAGACAAGTAAGGGAGGCACTGAAGCTTTCTTT,CASDETSKGGTEAFF,-,-,TRBV2,TRBJ1-1
TGTGCCAGCAACGCCGGGGGGCGGCGGAATGAGCAGTTCTTC,CASNAGGRRNEQFF,-,-,TRBV2,TRBJ2-1
TGTGCCAGCAGCGGCTCAGGGGGCAAGGGAGAGACCCAGTACTTC,CASSGSGGKGETQYF,few,TRBD1,TRBV9,TRBJ2-5
TGTGCCAGCAGCAGTAGCGGGATGGGCCAAGAGACCCAGTACTTC,CASSSSGMGQETQYF,-,TRBD2,TRBV7-3,TRBJ2-5
TGTGCCAGCAGCGTACAGGGGGGTTTATATGGCTACACCTTC,CASSVQGGLYGYTF,few,TRBD1,TRBV9,TRBJ1-2
TGTGCCAGCAGCTTAGGAGATGGGTACAACACTGAAGCTTTCTTT,CASSLGDGYNTEAFF,few,-,TRBV5-8,TRBJ1-1
TGTGCCAGCAGCTCCGGGACAGGGCCCTACGAGCAGTACTTC,CASSSGTGPYEQYF,-,TRBD1,TRBV27,TRBJ2-7
TGTGCCAGCAGCGTAGATGTGGCAGGGGGCACCGGGGAGCTGTTTTTT,CASSVDVAGGTGELFF,-,TRBD1,TRBV9,TRBJ2-2
TGTGCCAGCTCAGCAGCCTACAGGGCTCAGCCCCAGCATTTT,CASSAAYRAQPQHF,few,-,TRBV6-5,TRBJ1-5
TGTGCCTGGAGTTTAGGGGGGGCGGGCGAGCAGTACTTC,CAWSLGGAGEQYF,-,-,TRBV30,TRBJ2-7
TGTGCCAGCAGTCCTTGGTACAGGGCCACTGAAGCTTTCTTT,CASSPWYRATEAFF,once,-,TRBV2,TRBJ1-1
TGTGCCAGTAGTATAGATAGAAAGATGGCAGATACGCAGTATTTT,CASSIDRKMADTQYF,once,-,TRBV19,TRBJ2-3
TGTGCCAGCAGCTTGGACAGGGCCTACACTGAAGCTTTCTTT,CASSLDRAYTEAFF,-,-,TRBV5-6,TRBJ1-1
TGTGCCAGCAGTGAAGTTGAAGCTCGAGGCACCGGGGAGCTGTTTTTT,CASSEVEARGTGELFF,-,-,TRBV6-1,TRBJ2-2
TGTGCCACCAGCAGACGAACTGCAGATACGCAGTATTTT,CATSRRTADTQYF,-,-,TRBV15,TRBJ2-3
TGTGCCAGCAGTGCTAGCGGGGCGTTCTCCTACGAGCAGTACTTC,CASSASGAFSYEQYF,-,TRBD2,TRBV6-1,TRBJ2-7
TGTGCCAGCAGCGTAGGGGGAGGGAGGGAGACCCAGTACTTC,CASSVGGGRETQYF,few,TRBD2,TRBV9,TRBJ2-5
TGTGCCAGCAGCCAAGAGAGGTCCTACGAGCAGTACTTC,CASSQERSYEQYF,-,-,TRBV14,TRBJ2-7
TGTGCCAGCAGCCCGCCAGGGATTAGCACAGATACGCAGTATTTT,CASSPPGISTDTQYF,-,-,TRBV7-9,TRBJ2-3
TGTGCCAGCAGTTACTCGACAGGGGGCTACACTGAAGCTTTCTTT,CASSYSTGGYTEAFF,-,TRBD1,TRBV6-5,TRBJ1-1